One and the same sample provided the 18 T cell receptor beta chains below, sequenced in a study of shared clonotypes between healthy human individuals. Profiled with immunoSEQ multiplex PCR; TCRdb holds only in-frame clones, not every one. Of about 820,000 clones listed, about 91% were seen once; the top ten hold approximately 25%. Terminally differentiated effector memory CD45RA+ cells were left out of the naive CD8 fraction, which was CD45RO-negative and positively selected for CCR7. The sample taken for sequencing was naive CD8+ T cells sorted from blood. The receptors come from a man aged 25 to 40 in good health.

Only one count was recorded for this clone. V gene TRBV7-9 combines with J gene TRBJ2-7; 7 positions match TRBD1. Germline loops: CDR1 SEHNR, CDR2 FQNEAQ (reference sequence). The V and J ends lost 2 bases and 5 bases, in that order; junction bases with no gene match: 9. This CDR3 spans 15 amino acids. CDR3 in DNA: TGTGCCAGCAGCTTAAATCCGGGACAGACACACGAGCAGTACTTC. Amino acid sequence: CASSLNPGQTHEQYF.

V and J are TRBV18 and TRBJ2-1; the D is unclear. CDR3 length: 15 residues. The germline gives CDR1 KGHSH, CDR2 LQKENI. V gave up 2 bases and J gave up 2 bases, with 10 bases separating them. The CDR3 spells CASSPGDRTYNEQFF. CDR3 bases: TGTGCCAGCTCACCAGGGGATAGAACCTACAATGAGCAGTTCTTC.

The V call is TRBV7-2, the J call TRBJ2-3; D is unresolved. Looked up from germline, CDR1 is SGHTA and CDR2 is FQGNSA. The CDR3 has 12 residues. Trimming pared 5 bases from V and 5 bases from J, leaving 8 bases between. The CDR3 loop is CASSLWGDTQYF. Here the CDR3 DNA reads TGTGCCAGCAGCCTTTGGGGAGATACGCAGTATTTT.

The chain joins TRBV27 to TRBJ2-5; D might be TRBD1 or TRBD2, each matching 5 bases. Trimming left V 4 bases short and J 1 base short, with 10 bases between. Germline V CDR1 and CDR2: MNHEY, SMNVEV (reference sequence). The CDR3 is made up of 14 amino acids. In nucleotides, the CDR3 is TGTGCCAGCAGTTCCTGGGGGTTCCAAGAGACCCAGTACTTC. Residues: CASSSWGFQETQYF.

The CDR3 spells CASSLYGRGRTGELFF. CDR3 nucleotide sequence: TGTGCCAGCAGTTTATATGGCAGGGGGCGCACCGGGGAGCTGTTTTTT. The chain has TRBV28 and TRBJ2-2; 8 nucleotides agree with TRBD1. CDR1 is MDHEN, CDR2 SYDVKM, per germline. V shed 1 base, J shed 4 bases, and the junction held 5 bases outside the gene matches. This CDR3 region has 16 residues.

This clone was recorded once. The chain carries TRBV27 and TRBJ2-1; 13 positions agree with TRBD2. V dropped 4 bases and J dropped 9; count of bases not matched to a gene: 6. The CDR3 has 15 amino acids. Per the germline V gene, CDR1 is MNHEY and CDR2 is SMNVEV (reference sequence). The CDR3 DNA reads TGTGCCAGCAGTTACGGACTAGCGGGAGTCACTGAGCAGTTCTTC. Residues: CASSYGLAGVTEQFF.

The CDR3 bases are TGTGCCAGCACCCTCTTAGCGGGAGACTCAGAGACCCAGTACTTC. As protein: CASTLLAGDSETQYF. The chain recombines TRBV7-9 with TRBJ2-5; 9 positions match TRBD2. Germline assignment: CDR1 SEHNR and CDR2 FQNEAQ (reference sequence). CDR3 size: 15 residues. V gave up 7 bases and J gave up 4 bases; unmatched junction bases: 10.

The V call is TRBV29-1, the J call TRBJ2-1, with D perhaps TRBD2 (5 bases). The germline V and J ends were trimmed by 4 bases and 7 bases, with 14 bases remaining between them. CDR1 is SQVTM, CDR2 ANQGSEA, per germline. The CDR3 has 13 amino acids. CDR3 sequence: CSVVGVQVNEQFF. In DNA, the CDR3 is TGCAGCGTTGTGGGAGTACAAGTGAATGAGCAGTTCTTC.

As regards this clone: The identical CDR3 is also encoded by other nucleotide sequences in the sample. This chain links TRBV27 with TRBJ1-3; unclear D gene. Germline lookup yields CDR1 MNHEY and CDR2 SMNVEV (reference sequence). The CDR3 runs to 15 residues. With 0 bases removed from V and 4 bases from J, the gap between germline ends came to 10 bases. The CDR3 region is CASSLSSGSGNTIYF. CDR3 DNA: TGTGCCAGCAGTTTATCGTCGGGGTCGGGAAACACCATATATTTT.

V is TRBV7-9 and J is TRBJ2-3; D may correspond to TRBD1 or TRBD2 (5 bases each). Trimming took 5 bases from V and 2 from J, leaving 14 bases between them. There are 15 residues in the CDR3. Germline V gene data show CDR1 as SEHNR and CDR2 as FQNEAQ (reference sequence). The CDR3 here is CASSPRDGYTDTQYF. CDR3 nucleotide sequence: TGTGCCAGCAGCCCACGGGACGGCTACACAGATACGCAGTATTTT.

This clone was picked up one time. J is TRBJ1-5 and V is TRBV5-8, with 7 bases aligning to TRBD1. This CDR3 has 14 amino acids. Looked up from germline, CDR1 is SGHTS and CDR2 is YDEGEE. V shed 0 bases, J shed 6 bases, and the junction held 3 bases outside the gene matches. CDR3 in DNA: TGTGCCAGCAGCTTGGAGGGGGCGGCTCAGCCCCAGCATTTT. Translating gives CASSLEGAAQPQHF.

The chain couples TRBV7-9 to TRBJ2-3; D is tentatively TRBD1 or TRBD2 (6 bases each). CDR1 is SEHNR, CDR2 FQNEAQ, per germline (reference sequence). V dropped 5 bases and J dropped 2 bases, with 14 bases sitting between them. The CDR3 is 15 residues long. The CDR3 protein is CASSPPPGATDTQYF. The CDR3 bases are TGTGCCAGCAGCCCCCCCCCGGGGGCCACAGATACGCAGTATTTT. The entire variable domain, with the rest obtained from reference TRBV7-9 and TRBJ2-3, is as follows: DTGVSQNPRHKITKRGQNVTFRCDPISEHNRLYWYRQTLGQGPEFLTYFQNEAQLEKSRLLSDRFSAERPKGSFSTLEIQRTEQGDSAMYLCASSPPPGATDTQYFGPGTRLTVL.

This rearrangement joins TRBV7-2 to TRBJ2-7, with 7 positions matching TRBD1. V shed 4 bases and J 6 bases; nucleotides not matched to a gene: 6. Germline CDR1 is SGHTA and CDR2 is FQGNSA. CDR3 length equals 13 residues. This CDR3 is CASSYPGGREQYF. CDR3 in DNA: TGTGCCAGCAGCTACCCAGGGGGACGCGAGCAGTACTTC.

V is TRBV25-1 and J is TRBJ2-1, with D tentatively TRBD2 (6 bases). The CDR3 loop spans 15 amino acids. The V end was cut by 3 bases, the J end by 6 bases, with 15 bases between. Germline V gene sequence: CDR1 MGHDK, CDR2 SYGVNS. This CDR3 reads CASSETIGRSNEQFF. Written as DNA, the CDR3 is TGTGCCAGCAGTGAGACAATCGGGAGAAGCAATGAGCAGTTCTTC.

This chain links TRBV12-2 with TRBJ2-7; TRBD1, the D gene given by the table, was not confirmed from the DNA. TRBV12-2 represents a pseudogene. There are 12 residues in the CDR3. CDR3 coding DNA: TGTGCAAGTCGCTTAGGACATCGCGAGCAGTACTTC. Protein sequence: CASRLGHREQYF.

The chain carries TRBV27 and TRBJ2-7; weak D call: TRBD1 (6 bases). Trimming removed 1 base from V and 3 bases from J, with 10 bases in between. Germline V lookup: CDR1 MNHEY, CDR2 SMNVEV (reference sequence). The CDR3 has 14 amino acids. Here the CDR3 reads CASSLYREGYEQYF. CDR3 nucleotide sequence: TGTGCCAGCAGTTTATACAGGGAAGGCTACGAGCAGTACTTC.

V and J are TRBV4-3 and TRBJ1-2; TRBD1 aligns across 10 bases. The CDR3 contains 16 residues. V shed 3 bases and J 4 bases; nucleotides not matched to a gene: 8. Germline V gene data show CDR1 as LGHNA and CDR2 as YSLEER. The CDR3 bases are TGCGCCAGCAGCCAGGACGACGGGACAGGGGTCTATGGCTACACCTTC. Protein product: CASSQDDGTGVYGYTF.

This clone was seen a few times. The V gene is TRBV27, the J gene TRBJ2-2; no firm D call. V was clipped by 9 bases and J by 1 base, with 24 bases between them. The CDR3 runs 18 residues. CDR1 is MNHEY, CDR2 SMNVEV, per germline (reference sequence). The DNA of the CDR3 is TGTGCCAGTCGACTTACACAGATTCTAATAGGGAACACCGGGGAGCTGTTTTTT. Its translation is CASRLTQILIGNTGELFF.